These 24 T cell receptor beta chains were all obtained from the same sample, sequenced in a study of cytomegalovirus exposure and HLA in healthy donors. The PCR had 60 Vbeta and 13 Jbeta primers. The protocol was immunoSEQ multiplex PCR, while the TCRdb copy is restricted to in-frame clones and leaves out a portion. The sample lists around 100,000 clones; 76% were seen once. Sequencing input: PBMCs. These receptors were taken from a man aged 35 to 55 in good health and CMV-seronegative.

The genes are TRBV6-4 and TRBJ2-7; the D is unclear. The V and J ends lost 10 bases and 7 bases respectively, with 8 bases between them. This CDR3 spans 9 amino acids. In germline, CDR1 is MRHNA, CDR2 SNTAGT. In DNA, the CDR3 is TGTGCCAACCAGTGGGAGCAGTACGTC. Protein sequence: CANQWEQYV.

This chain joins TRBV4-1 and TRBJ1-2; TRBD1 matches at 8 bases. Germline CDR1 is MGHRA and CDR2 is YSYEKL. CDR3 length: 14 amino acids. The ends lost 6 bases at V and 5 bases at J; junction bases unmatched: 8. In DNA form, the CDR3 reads TGCGCCAGCAGACCCGGGACAGGTGGTTATGGCTACACCTTC. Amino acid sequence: CASRPGTGGYGYTF.

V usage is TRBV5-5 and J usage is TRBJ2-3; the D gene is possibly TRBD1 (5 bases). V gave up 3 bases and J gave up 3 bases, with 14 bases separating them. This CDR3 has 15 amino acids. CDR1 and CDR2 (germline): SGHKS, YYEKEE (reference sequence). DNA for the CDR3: TGTGCCAGCAGCTCACCAGGGATTAGGACAGATACGCAGTATTTT. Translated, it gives CASSSPGIRTDTQYF. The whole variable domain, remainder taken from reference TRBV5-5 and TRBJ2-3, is DAGVTQSPTHLIKTRGQQVTLRCSPISGHKSVSWYQQVLGQGPQFIFQYYEKEERGRGNFPDRFSARQFPNYSSELNVNALLLGDSALYLCASSSPGIRTDTQYFGPGTRLTVL.

The CDR3: CASSPSGHQNTGELFF. The CDR3 DNA reads TGTGCCAGCAGCCCCTCGGGACACCAGAACACCGGGGAGCTGTTTTTT. The chain couples TRBV4-2 to TRBJ2-2, with D perhaps matching TRBD1 (6 bases). CDR1 is LGHNA, CDR2 YNFKEQ, per germline. This CDR3 has 16 residues. Trimming pared 4 bases from V and 1 base from J, leaving 13 bases between.

CDR3 nucleotide sequence: TGTGCCAGCAGCCCCGGGACAGGGATAGCCAAAAACATTCAGTACTTC. Amino acid sequence: CASSPGTGIAKNIQYF. V gene TRBV2 combines with J gene TRBJ2-4, with 9 bases aligning to TRBD1. Germline values: CDR1 SNHLY, CDR2 FYNNEI. Trimming cost V 6 bases and J 0 bases; bases outside gene matches: 6. The length of the CDR3 is 16 residues.

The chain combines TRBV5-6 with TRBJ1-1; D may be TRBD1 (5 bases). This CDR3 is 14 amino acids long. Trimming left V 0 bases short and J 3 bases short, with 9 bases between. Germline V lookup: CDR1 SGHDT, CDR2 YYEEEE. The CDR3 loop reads CASSLEGLYTEAFF. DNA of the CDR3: TGTGCCAGCAGCTTGGAGGGGTTGTACACTGAAGCTTTCTTT.

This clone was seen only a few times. Written as DNA, the CDR3 is TGCGCCAGCAGCAGCCAAACAGGGTCCGGAAACACCATATATTTT. Translated, it gives CASSSQTGSGNTIYF. The J gene is TRBJ1-3, the V gene TRBV4-3; TRBD1 is a possible D gene (6 bases). This CDR3 has 15 residues. Germline V gene data show CDR1 as LGHNA and CDR2 as YSLEER. Trimming took off 5 bases at V and 4 bases at J, with 15 bases between the two ends.

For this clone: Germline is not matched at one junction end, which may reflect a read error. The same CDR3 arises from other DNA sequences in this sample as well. For the CDR3, the DNA is TGCGCCATCAGTGGCGACAGTTTGAACACTGAAGCTTTCTTT. Protein sequence: CAISGDSLNTEAFF. This chain connects TRBV10-3 to TRBJ1-1, with a possible D match to TRBD1 (5 bases). The CDR3 has 14 residues. CDR1 ENHRY and CDR2 SYGVKD come from the germline V gene.

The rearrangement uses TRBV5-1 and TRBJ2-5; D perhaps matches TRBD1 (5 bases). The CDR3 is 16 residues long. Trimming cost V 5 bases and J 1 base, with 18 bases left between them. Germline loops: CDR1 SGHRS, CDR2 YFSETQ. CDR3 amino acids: CASRQGVQTRQETQYF. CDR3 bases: TGCGCCAGCAGGCAGGGTGTCCAGACACGCCAAGAGACCCAGTACTTC. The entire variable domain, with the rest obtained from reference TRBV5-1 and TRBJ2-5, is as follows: KAGVTQTPRYLIKTRGQQVTLSCSPISGHRSVSWYQQTPGQGLQFLFEYFSETQRNKGNFPGRFSGRQFSNSRSEMNVSTLELGDSALYLCASRQGVQTRQETQYFGPGTRLLVL.

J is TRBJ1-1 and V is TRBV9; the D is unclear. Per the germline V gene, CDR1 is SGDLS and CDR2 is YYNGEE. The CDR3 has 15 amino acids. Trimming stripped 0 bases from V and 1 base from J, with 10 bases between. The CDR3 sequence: CASSVVAGGNTEAFF. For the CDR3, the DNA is TGTGCCAGCAGCGTAGTAGCAGGAGGGAACACTGAAGCTTTCTTT.

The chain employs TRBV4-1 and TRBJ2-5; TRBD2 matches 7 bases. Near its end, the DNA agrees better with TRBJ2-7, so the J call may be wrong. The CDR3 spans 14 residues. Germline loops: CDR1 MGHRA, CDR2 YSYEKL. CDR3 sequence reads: CASTRAGETYEQYF. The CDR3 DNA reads TGCGCCAGCACTCGTGCGGGGGAAACCTACGAGCAGTACTTC.

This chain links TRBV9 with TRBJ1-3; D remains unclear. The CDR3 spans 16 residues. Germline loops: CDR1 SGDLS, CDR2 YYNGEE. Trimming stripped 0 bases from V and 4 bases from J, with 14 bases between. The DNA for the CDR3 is TGTGCCAGCAGCGTAGCTGTTGGAGGGTCGGGAAACACCATATATTTT. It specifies CASSVAVGGSGNTIYF.

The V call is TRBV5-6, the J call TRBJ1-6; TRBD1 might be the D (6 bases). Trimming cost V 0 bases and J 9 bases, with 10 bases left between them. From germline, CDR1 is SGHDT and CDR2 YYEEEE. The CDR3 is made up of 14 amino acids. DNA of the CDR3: TGTGCCAGCAGCTTGGGCAGGGGTTTTTCACCCCTCCACTTT. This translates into CASSLGRGFSPLHF.

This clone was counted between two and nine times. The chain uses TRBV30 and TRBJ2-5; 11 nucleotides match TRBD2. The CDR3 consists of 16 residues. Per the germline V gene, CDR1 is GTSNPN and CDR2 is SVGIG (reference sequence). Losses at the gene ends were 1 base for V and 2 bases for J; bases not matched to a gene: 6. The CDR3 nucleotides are TGTGCCTGGAGTGGCCCTAGCGGGGGGTGGCAAGAGACCCAGTACTTC. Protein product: CAWSGPSGGWQETQYF. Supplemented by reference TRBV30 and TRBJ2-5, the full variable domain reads SQTIHQWPATLVQPVGSPLSLECTVEGTSNPNLYWYRQAAGRGLQLLFYSVGIGQISSEVPQNLSASRPQDRQFILSSKKLLLSDSGFYLCAWSGPSGGWQETQYFGPGTRLLVL.

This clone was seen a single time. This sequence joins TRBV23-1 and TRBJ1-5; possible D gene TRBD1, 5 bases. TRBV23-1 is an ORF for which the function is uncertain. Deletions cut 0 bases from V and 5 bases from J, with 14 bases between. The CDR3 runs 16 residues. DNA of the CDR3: TGCGCCAGCAGTCAATCCCCGGACACCTATTATCAGCCCCAGCATTTT. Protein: CASSQSPDTYYQPQHF.

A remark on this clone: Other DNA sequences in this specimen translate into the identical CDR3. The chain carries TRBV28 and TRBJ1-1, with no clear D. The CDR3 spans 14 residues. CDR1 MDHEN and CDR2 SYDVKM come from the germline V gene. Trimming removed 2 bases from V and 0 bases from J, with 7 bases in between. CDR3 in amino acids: CASSLGQMNTEAFF. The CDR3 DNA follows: TGTGCCAGCAGTTTAGGGCAGATGAACACTGAAGCTTTCTTT.

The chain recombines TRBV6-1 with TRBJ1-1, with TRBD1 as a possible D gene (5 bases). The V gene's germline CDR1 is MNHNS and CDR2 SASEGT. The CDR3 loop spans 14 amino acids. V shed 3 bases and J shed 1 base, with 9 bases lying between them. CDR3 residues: CASSDFRENTEAFF. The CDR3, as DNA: TGTGCCAGCAGTGACTTCAGGGAGAACACTGAAGCTTTCTTT.

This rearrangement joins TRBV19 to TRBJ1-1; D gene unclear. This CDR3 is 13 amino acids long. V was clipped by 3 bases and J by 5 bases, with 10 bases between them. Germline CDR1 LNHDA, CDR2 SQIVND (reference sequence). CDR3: CASSIIPGTEAFF. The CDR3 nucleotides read TGTGCCAGTAGTATCATCCCGGGGACTGAAGCTTTCTTT.

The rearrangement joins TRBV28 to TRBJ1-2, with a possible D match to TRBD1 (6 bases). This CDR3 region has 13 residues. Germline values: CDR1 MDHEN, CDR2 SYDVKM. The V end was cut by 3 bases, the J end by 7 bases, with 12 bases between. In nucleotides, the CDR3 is TGTGCCAGCAGTTTGGGGGCGGGCAGTGGCTACACCTTC. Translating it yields CASSLGAGSGYTF.

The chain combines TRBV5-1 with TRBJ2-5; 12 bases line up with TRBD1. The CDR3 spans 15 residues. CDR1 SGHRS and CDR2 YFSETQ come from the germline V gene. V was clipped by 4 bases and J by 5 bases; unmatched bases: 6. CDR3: CASSTGQGALETQYF. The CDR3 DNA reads TGCGCCAGCAGCACGGGACAGGGGGCTTTGGAGACCCAGTACTTC. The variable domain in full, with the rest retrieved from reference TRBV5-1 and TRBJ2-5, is KAGVTQTPRYLIKTRGQQVTLSCSPISGHRSVSWYQQTPGQGLQFLFEYFSETQRNKGNFPGRFSGRQFSNSRSEMNVSTLELGDSALYLCASSTGQGALETQYFGPGTRLLVL.

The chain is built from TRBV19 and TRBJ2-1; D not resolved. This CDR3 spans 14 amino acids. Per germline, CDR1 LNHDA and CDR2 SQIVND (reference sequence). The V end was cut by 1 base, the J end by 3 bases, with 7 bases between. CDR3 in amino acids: CASSIVPGYNEQFF. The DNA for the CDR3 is TGTGCCAGTAGTATAGTCCCGGGCTACAATGAGCAGTTCTTC.

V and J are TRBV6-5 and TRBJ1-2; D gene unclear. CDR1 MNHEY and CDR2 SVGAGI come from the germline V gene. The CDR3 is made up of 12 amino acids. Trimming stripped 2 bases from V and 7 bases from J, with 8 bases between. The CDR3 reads CASSYIGSGYTF. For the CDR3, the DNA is TGTGCCAGCAGTTACATCGGGTCTGGCTACACCTTC.

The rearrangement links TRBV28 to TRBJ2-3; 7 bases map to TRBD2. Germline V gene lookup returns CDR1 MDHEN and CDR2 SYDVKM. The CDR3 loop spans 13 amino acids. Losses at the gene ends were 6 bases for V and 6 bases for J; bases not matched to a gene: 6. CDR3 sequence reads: CASRPGGGDTQYF. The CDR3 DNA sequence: TGTGCCAGCAGACCGGGGGGAGGGGATACGCAGTATTTT.

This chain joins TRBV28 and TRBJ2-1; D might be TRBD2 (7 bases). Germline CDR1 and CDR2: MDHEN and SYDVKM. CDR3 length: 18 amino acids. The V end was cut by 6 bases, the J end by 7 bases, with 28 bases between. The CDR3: CASSWSQGIGTTLNEQFF. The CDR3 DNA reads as TGTGCCAGCAGCTGGAGCCAGGGGATAGGGACTACTTTGAATGAGCAGTTCTTC. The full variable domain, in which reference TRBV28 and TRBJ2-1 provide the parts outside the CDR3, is DVKVTQSSRYLVKRTGEKVFLECVQDMDHENMFWYRQDPGLGLRLIYFSYDVKMKEKGDIPEGYSVSREKKERFSLILESASTNQTSMYLCASSWSQGIGTTLNEQFFGPGTRLTVL.